Listed here are 14 T cell receptor beta chains from one sample, sequenced in a study of T cell responses to AZD1222 COVID-19 vaccine. Clones were read by immunoSEQ multiplex PCR, and TCRdb kept only the in-frame ones, dropping some. Here the sample spans about 72,000 clones, around 90% being singletons. The sample consisted of peripheral blood, taken on day 0 of AZD1222 vaccination. The receptors shown here come from an adult in good health.

The V and J genes are TRBV12-1 and TRBJ1-1. TRBV12-1 is designated a pseudogene. This CDR3 spans 16 amino acids. The CDR3 reads CASTVMGGRSDTEAFF. The CDR3 coding sequence is TGTGCCAGCACCGTTATGGGGGGTAGGTCGGACACTGAAGCTTTCTTT.

The gene calls are TRBV11-1 and TRBJ1-5; D uncertain. Germline CDR1 SGHAT, CDR2 FQDESV (reference sequence). V lost 1 base and J 3 bases, leaving 10 bases between the germline ends. CDR3 length: 15 amino acids. This CDR3 reads CASSLGAGLNQPQHF. CDR3 DNA: TGTGCCAGCAGCTTAGGCGCCGGGCTCAATCAGCCCCAGCATTTT.

The chain recombines TRBV27 with TRBJ1-3; D gene unclear. V dropped 6 bases and J dropped 7 bases, with 16 bases sitting between them. Germline V gene lookup returns CDR1 MNHEY and CDR2 SMNVEV (reference sequence). CDR3 length: 14 amino acids. CDR3 bases: TGTGCCAGCAGGGCGCGGGCAACAGCCAACACCATATATTTT. Residues: CASRARATANTIYF.

The rearrangement uses TRBV6-6 and TRBJ1-5; tentative D call: TRBD1 (5 bases). V was pared by 2 bases and J by 7 bases, with 12 bases between. This CDR3 is built from 14 residues. Germline assignment: CDR1 MNHNY and CDR2 SVGAGI (reference sequence). CDR3 residues: CASSYVPRDQPQHF. DNA for the CDR3: TGTGCCAGCAGTTACGTCCCGCGGGACCAGCCCCAGCATTTT.

The chain combines TRBV12-3 or TRBV12-4 with TRBJ1-2; D call uncertain. The CDR3 has 13 amino acids. Trimming left V 8 bases short and J 2 bases short, with 12 bases between. Here the CDR3 reads CASAPRVNYGYTF. The DNA of the CDR3 is TGTGCCAGCGCTCCTCGGGTAAACTATGGCTACACCTTC.

The J gene is TRBJ1-2, the V gene TRBV6-6, with unresolved D. The CDR3 is 16 residues long. With 0 bases removed from V and 0 bases from J, the gap between germline ends came to 11 bases. Germline V gene lookup returns CDR1 MNHNY and CDR2 SVGAGI (reference sequence). CDR3 residues: CASSYSTAGSNYGYTF. In DNA form, the CDR3 reads TGTGCCAGCAGTTACTCGACCGCAGGATCTAACTATGGCTACACCTTC.

The rearrangement uses TRBV27 and TRBJ1-3; no definite D call. Trimming shortened V by 1 base and J by 9 bases, and 16 bases separated the two germline ends. The CDR3 length is 15 residues. Per the germline V gene, CDR1 is MNHEY and CDR2 is SMNVEV (reference sequence). The CDR3 nucleotides read TGTGCCAGCAGTTTATTTGGTACGGGATCGGGCACCATATATTTT. It encodes CASSLFGTGSGTIYF.

The chain carries TRBV28 and TRBJ1-5, with TRBD1 identical over 7 bases. The CDR3 loop spans 14 amino acids. Germline trimming cut 6 bases from V and 7 bases from J; bases unmatched to any gene: 9. CDR1 and CDR2 from the germline V gene are MDHEN and SYDVKM. The CDR3 coding sequence is TGTGCCAGCAGGGAACAGGGGACGGGGCAGCCCCAGCATTTT. This translates into CASREQGTGQPQHF. Full variable domain (missing parts from reference TRBV28 and TRBJ1-5): DVKVTQSSRYLVKRTGEKVFLECVQDMDHENMFWYRQDPGLGLRLIYFSYDVKMKEKGDIPEGYSVSREKKERFSLILESASTNQTSMYLCASREQGTGQPQHFGDGTRLSIL.

This sequence joins TRBV7-8 and TRBJ2-5; a weak D match, TRBD2 (5 bases). V gave up 5 bases and J gave up 3 bases, with 13 bases separating them. CDR3 size: 14 residues. Germline assignment: CDR1 SGHVS and CDR2 FQNEAQ. CDR3 in DNA: TGTGCCAGCAGCCCCAGAGGGTCAAAAGAGACCCAGTACTTC. Protein: CASSPRGSKETQYF.

The chain has TRBV5-6 and TRBJ1-2, with D hard to call. From germline, CDR1 is SGHDT and CDR2 YYEEEE. CDR3 length equals 15 residues. V lost 5 bases, J lost 0 bases, and 14 bases lay in between. In DNA, the CDR3 is TGTGCCAGCAGAGAAGGAGCCGGAGCTAACTATGGCTACACCTTC. Residues: CASREGAGANYGYTF.

This chain links TRBV2 with TRBJ2-5, with D unclear. Deletions cut 7 bases from V and 5 bases from J, with 11 bases between. CDR3 length: 12 amino acids. CDR1 and CDR2 (germline): SNHLY, FYNNEI. The CDR3 region is CASTLTRETQYF. The DNA for the CDR3 is TGTGCCAGCACCTTAACCCGGGAGACCCAGTACTTC.

The genes are TRBV11-2 and TRBJ1-2, with 11 bases fitting TRBD1. J was trimmed by 8 bases and V by 3 bases; bases with no gene match: 2. CDR1 is SGHAT, CDR2 FQNNGV, per germline. This CDR3 region has 13 residues. Written as DNA, the CDR3 is TGTGCCAGCAGCTTCGGGACAGGGGGAGGCTACACCTTC. This codes for CASSFGTGGGYTF.

The genes are TRBV2 and TRBJ2-5; maybe TRBD2 (6 bases). The CDR3 consists of 12 residues. Germline values: CDR1 SNHLY, CDR2 FYNNEI. V was shortened by 7 bases and J by 4 bases, with 10 bases between the two germline ends. The CDR3 sequence: CASTVGGETQYF. As DNA, the CDR3 is TGTGCCAGCACAGTCGGGGGAGAGACCCAGTACTTC.

The V gene is TRBV5-1, the J gene TRBJ1-3, with a tentative D call TRBD1 (6 bases). Trimming removed 0 bases from V and 4 bases from J, with 11 bases in between. The CDR3 contains 15 residues. Germline V gene data show CDR1 as SGHRS and CDR2 as YFSETQ. The CDR3 nucleotides are TGCGCCAGCAGCTTGGGGACAGAGCTCGGAAACACCATATATTTT. It is translated as CASSLGTELGNTIYF.